The subject of this entry is one T cell receptor beta chain. The target antigen is unknown. The record originates from a study of shared clonotypes between healthy human individuals. Study in general: Donors had three CD4 naive, three CD4 memory, two CD8 naive and one CD8 memory plate apiece.

Per the germline V gene, CDR1 is MNHEY and CDR2 is SMNVEV (reference sequence). With 6 bases clipped from V and 1 base from J, the junction kept 5 bases outside the gene matches. This CDR3 is 14 amino acids long. Every one of the donors was a Caucasian adult that lived in Nashville, Tennessee. Clones were read by immunoSEQ multiplex PCR, and TCRdb kept only the in-frame ones, dropping some. The sample has about 2.3 million clones; approximately 95% are singletons. Findings and limits, study-wide: Sampling covered blood only; tissue repertoires likely differ. Generation probabilities of non-shared clonotypes were lower (relative to those shared by all four donors).

The V gene is TRBV27, the J gene TRBJ2-5, with 7 bases identical to TRBD1. This receptor was taken from a man aged 18 to 29 in good health. Some clones in this sample may be carry-over from other donors' samples. Sequencing was carried out using naive CD4+ T cells from PBMCs. Subset here: CD45RA+ positively selected. The CDR3 loop is CASRTRDSQETQYF. Written as DNA, the CDR3 is TGTGCCAGCAGGACCCGGGACAGCCAAGAGACCCAGTACTTC.